The rows below give T cell receptor beta chains drawn from one sample of a study of T cells in localized non-small cell lung cancer. Repertoires were generated with immunoSEQ multiplex PCR, while TCRdb's copy carries only in-frame clones and drops some. Of roughly 34,000 clones listed, approximately 86% are singletons. Sequencing was performed on peripheral blood mononuclear cells, taken before any cancer treatment. These receptors originate from a man aged 40 to 70 with stage III lung adenocarcinoma. CDR3s include the opening cysteine and the closing phenylalanine or tryptophan. A D gene is named only where the DNA matches it firmly. A clone size is listed for some rows: how often the clone was seen (once, few, many), or a class if it is expanded.

TRBD1	TRBV7-9	TRBJ1-1	-	CASSSQTGGATEAFF	TGTGCCAGCAGCTCCCAGACAGGGGGCGCGACTGAAGCTTTCTTT
TRBD1	TRBV19	TRBJ2-5	-	CASSKLGGGETQYF	TGTGCCAGTAGCAAGCTAGGGGGCGGGGAGACCCAGTACTTC
TRBD2	TRBV4-3	TRBJ2-3	-	CASSLERGTDTQYF	TGCGCCAGCAGCCTGGAGCGGGGGACAGATACGCAGTATTTT
-	TRBV7-2	TRBJ2-3	once	CASSPRLGTVTDTQYF	TGTGCCAGCAGCCCCCGACTAGGAACCGTCACAGATACGCAGTATTTT
-	TRBV2	TRBJ2-2	few	CASSAVGPGSTGELFF	TGTGCCAGCAGTGCCGTGGGGCCCGGCAGCACCGGGGAGCTGTTTTTT
-	TRBV15	TRBJ1-1	-	CATSTRGRGTEAFF	TGTGCCACCAGCACCCGGGGGCGAGGAACTGAAGCTTTCTTT
-	TRBV7-9	TRBJ1-1	-	CASSYTDNTEAFF	TGTGCCAGCAGCTATACAGATAACACTGAAGCTTTCTTT
-	TRBV20-1	TRBJ1-1	-	CSARRAEEAFF	TGCAGTGCTAGACGGGCAGAGGAGGCTTTCTTT
TRBD1	TRBV7-8	TRBJ1-5	-	CASSSTGGNQPQHF	TGTGCCAGCAGCTCGACAGGGGGCAATCAGCCCCAGCATTTT
-	TRBV4-2	TRBJ1-2	once	CASSQPTDSSRGYTF	TGTGCCAGCAGCCAACCTACAGACAGTAGTAGAGGCTACACCTTC
-	TRBV7-2	TRBJ1-1	-	CASSLQGNTEAFF	TGTGCCAGCAGCTTACAGGGGAACACTGAAGCTTTCTTT
-	TRBV28	TRBJ1-1	-	CASTAGRVEAFF	TGTGCCAGCACCGCTGGTAGAGTGGAAGCTTTCTTT
-	TRBV18	TRBJ2-6	-	CASSPLGGARANVLTF	TGTGCCAGCTCCCCGTTGGGGGGGGCTAGGGCCAACGTCCTGACTTTC
TRBD2	TRBV7-3	TRBJ2-3	-	CASSTTSGGASDTQYF	TGTGCCAGCAGCACTACTAGCGGGGGGGCCTCAGATACGCAGTATTTT
-	TRBV6-1	TRBJ2-7	-	CASTRDVGSYEQYF	TGTGCCAGCACCCGGGACGTGGGGAGCTACGAGCAGTACTTC
-	TRBV11-3	TRBJ1-5	-	CASSRGGGNQPQHF	TGTGCCAGCAGCCGGGGGGGAGGCAATCAGCCCCAGCATTTT
-	TRBV18	TRBJ1-1	-	CASSPRTENTEAFF	TGTGCCAGCTCACCCCGGACCGAGAACACTGAAGCTTTCTTT
-	TRBV6-1	TRBJ1-5	-	CASSADWGSRPQHF	TGTGCCAGCAGTGCCGACTGGGGAAGCCGCCCCCAGCATTTT